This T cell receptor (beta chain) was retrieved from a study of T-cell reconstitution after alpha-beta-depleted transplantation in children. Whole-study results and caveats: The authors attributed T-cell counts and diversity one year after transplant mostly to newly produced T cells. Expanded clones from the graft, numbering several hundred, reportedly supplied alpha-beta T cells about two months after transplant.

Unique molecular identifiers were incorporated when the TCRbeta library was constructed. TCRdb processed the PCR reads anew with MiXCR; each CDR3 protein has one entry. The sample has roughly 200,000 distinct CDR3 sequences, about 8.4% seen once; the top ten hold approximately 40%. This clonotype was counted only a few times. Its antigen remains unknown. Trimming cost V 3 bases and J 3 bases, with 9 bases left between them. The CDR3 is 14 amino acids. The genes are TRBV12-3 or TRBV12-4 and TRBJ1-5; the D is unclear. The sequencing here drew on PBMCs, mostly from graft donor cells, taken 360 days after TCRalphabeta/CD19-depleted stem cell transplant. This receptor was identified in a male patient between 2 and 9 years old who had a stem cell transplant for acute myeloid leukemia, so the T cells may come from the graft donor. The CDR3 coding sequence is TGTGCCAGCAGTTTGGTCGGGAACAATCAGCCCCAGCATTTT. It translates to CASSLVGNNQPQHF.